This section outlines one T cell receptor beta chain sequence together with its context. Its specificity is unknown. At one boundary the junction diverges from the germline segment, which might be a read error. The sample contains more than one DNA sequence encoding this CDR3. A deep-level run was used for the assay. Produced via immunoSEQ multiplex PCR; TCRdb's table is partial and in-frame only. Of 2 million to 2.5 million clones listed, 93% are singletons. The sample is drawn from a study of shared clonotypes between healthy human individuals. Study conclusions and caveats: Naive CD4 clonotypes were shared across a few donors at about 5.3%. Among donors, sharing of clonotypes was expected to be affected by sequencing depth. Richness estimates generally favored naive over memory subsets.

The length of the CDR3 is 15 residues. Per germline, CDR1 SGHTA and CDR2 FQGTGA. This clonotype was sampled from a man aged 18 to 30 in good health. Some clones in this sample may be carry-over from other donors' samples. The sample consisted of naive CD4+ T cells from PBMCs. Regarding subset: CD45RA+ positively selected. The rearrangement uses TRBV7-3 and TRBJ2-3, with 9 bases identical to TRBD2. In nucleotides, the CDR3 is TGTGCCAGCAGTTTAAGACTAGCGGACACAGATACGCAGTATTTT. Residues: CASSLRLADTDTQYF. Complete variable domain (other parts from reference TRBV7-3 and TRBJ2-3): GAGVSQTPSNKVTEKGKYVELRCDPISGHTALYWYRQSLGQGPEFLIYFQGTGAADDSGLPNDRFFAVRPEGSVSTLKIQRTERGDSAVYLCASSLRLADTDTQYFGPGTRLTVL.